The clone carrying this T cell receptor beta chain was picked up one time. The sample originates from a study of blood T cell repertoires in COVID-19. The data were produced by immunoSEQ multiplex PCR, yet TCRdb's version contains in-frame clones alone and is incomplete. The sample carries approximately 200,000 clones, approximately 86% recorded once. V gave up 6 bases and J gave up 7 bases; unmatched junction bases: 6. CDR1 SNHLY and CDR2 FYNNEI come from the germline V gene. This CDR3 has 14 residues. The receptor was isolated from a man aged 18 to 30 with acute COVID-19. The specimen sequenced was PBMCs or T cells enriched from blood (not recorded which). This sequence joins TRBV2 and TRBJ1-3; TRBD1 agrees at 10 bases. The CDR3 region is CASRLGQGRNTIYF. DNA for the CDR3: TGTGCCAGCAGGTTGGGACAGGGGAGGAACACCATATATTTT.